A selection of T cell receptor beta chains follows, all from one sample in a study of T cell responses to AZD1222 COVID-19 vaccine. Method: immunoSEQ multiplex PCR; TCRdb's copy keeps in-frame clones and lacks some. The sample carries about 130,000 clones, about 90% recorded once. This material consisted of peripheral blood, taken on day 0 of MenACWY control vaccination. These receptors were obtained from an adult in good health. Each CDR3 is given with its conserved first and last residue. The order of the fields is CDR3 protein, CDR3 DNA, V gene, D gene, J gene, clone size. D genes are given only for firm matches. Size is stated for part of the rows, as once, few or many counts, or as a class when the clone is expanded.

CASTSPRGGPQHF	TGTGCCAGCACCTCACCCAGGGGGGGACCCCAGCATTTT	TRBV28	TRBD1	TRBJ1-5	.
CASSKKPGGHCSGANVLTF	TGTGCCAGCAGCAAGAAACCAGGGGGCCACTGCTCTGGGGCCAACGTCCTGACTTTC	TRBV21-1	.	TRBJ2-6	.
CASSPLMFGDGGKLFF	TGTGCCAGCTCACCGCTCATGTTTGGTGATGGTGGAAAACTGTTTTTT	TRBV18	.	TRBJ1-4	.
CASSVGLNSYNEQFF	TGTGCCAGTAGTGTTGGATTAAACTCCTACAATGAGCAGTTCTTC	TRBV19	.	TRBJ2-1	.
CASSLGDNEQFF	TGCGCCAGCAGCTTAGGGGACAATGAGCAGTTCTTC	TRBV5-1	.	TRBJ2-1	.
CASSFLTESTEAFF	TGTGCCAGCAGCTTCCTCACAGAGAGCACTGAAGCTTTCTTT	TRBV7-8	.	TRBJ1-1	many
CASAGTVYGHTF	TGTGCCAGCGCCGGGACAGTCTATGGCCACACCTTC	TRBV3-1/TRBV3-2	TRBD1	TRBJ1-2	.
CASSKGTGGMEQFF	TGTGCCAGCAGTAAAGGGACCGGGGGCATGGAGCAGTTCTTC	TRBV7-3	.	TRBJ2-1	.
CASSTGAGGDEQYF	TGCGCCAGCAGCACCGGGGCCGGGGGAGACGAGCAGTACTTC	TRBV5-1	.	TRBJ2-7	.
CASRPTGSLYGYTF	TGTGCCAGCAGGCCGACAGGCTCCCTCTATGGCTACACCTTC	TRBV27	.	TRBJ1-2	.
CASSFGATQGQETQYF	TGTGCCAGCAGTTTTGGCGCTACTCAGGGTCAAGAGACCCAGTACTTC	TRBV28	.	TRBJ2-5	.
CAIRPGHTGNTIYF	TGTGCCATCAGGCCGGGACATACTGGAAACACCATATATTTT	TRBV10-3	.	TRBJ1-3	.
CASSHARTFF	TGTGCCAGCAGCCACGCCCGTACTTTCTTT	TRBV4-2	.	TRBJ1-1	once
CASSLEGTSGSRAVYEQYF	TGTGCCAGCAGCTTAGAGGGGACTAGCGGGAGTCGAGCGGTTTACGAGCAGTACTTC	TRBV7-8	TRBD2	TRBJ2-7	.
CASRPRLAGADTQYF	TGTGCCAGCAGACCGCGACTAGCGGGGGCAGATACGCAGTATTTT	TRBV7-9	TRBD2	TRBJ2-3	.
CATSSLGTAKETQYF	TGTGCCACCAGCAGCCTAGGGACAGCTAAAGAGACCCAGTACTTC	TRBV15	TRBD1	TRBJ2-5	few
CASSQFQGLNTEAFF	TGTGCCAGCAGCCAGTTTCAGGGTCTGAACACTGAAGCTTTCTTT	TRBV14	.	TRBJ1-1	.
CASSVNPGTGQQYF	TGTGCCAGCAGCGTCAACCCCGGGACCGGTCAGCAGTACTTC	TRBV7-3	.	TRBJ2-7	.
CASSWTGGYEQYF	TGTGCCAGCAGCTGGACAGGGGGCTACGAGCAGTACTTC	TRBV7-3	TRBD1	TRBJ2-7	.
CASSRTPNTGELFF	TGTGCCAGCAGTCGGACACCGAACACCGGGGAGCTGTTTTTT	TRBV6-5	.	TRBJ2-2	.
CASSFTGTDTQYF	TGTGCCAGCAGCTTTACGGGCACAGATACGCAGTATTTT	TRBV2	.	TRBJ2-3	.
CAWSRREGYYNEQFF	TGTGCCTGGAGTCGGCGGGAGGGGTACTACAATGAGCAGTTCTTC	TRBV30	TRBD2	TRBJ2-1	once
CASSLGVAKGHYGYTF	TGCGCCAGCAGCTTGGGGGTGGCTAAGGGTCACTATGGCTACACCTTC	TRBV5-1	.	TRBJ1-2	.
CASSPLLAGEGTQYF	TGTGCCAGCAGCCCGCTGCTCGCGGGAGAAGGAACCCAGTACTTC	TRBV5-4	TRBD2	TRBJ2-5	.
CASSQSRGSTEAFF	TGTGCCAGCAGCCAATCGAGAGGCAGCACTGAAGCTTTCTTT	TRBV3-1/TRBV3-2	.	TRBJ1-1	.
CASSLASGNYEQYF	TGCGCCAGCAGCTTGGCTAGCGGAAACTACGAGCAGTACTTC	TRBV5-1	TRBD2	TRBJ2-7	.
CASSPYSGTGSEAFF	TGTGCCAGCAGTCCGTACTCAGGGACAGGGAGTGAAGCTTTCTTT	TRBV27	TRBD1	TRBJ1-1	.
CASSAPGEVNSPLHF	TGTGCCAGCAGCGCCCCGGGGGAAGTCAATTCACCCCTCCACTTT	TRBV7-8	.	TRBJ1-6	.
CASSVGRAFSGNTIYF	TGTGCCAGCAGTGTTGGCAGGGCCTTCTCTGGAAACACCATATATTTT	TRBV2	.	TRBJ1-3	.
CASSAPPGSGNTIYF	TGTGCCAGCAGCGCCCCCCCCGGGTCTGGAAACACCATATATTTT	TRBV9	.	TRBJ1-3	.
CASSQQTGSGNTIYF	TGTGCCAGCAGCCAACAGACAGGCTCTGGAAACACCATATATTTT	TRBV3-1/TRBV3-2	.	TRBJ1-3	.